This T cell receptor (beta chain) was observed in a study of T-cell memory formation after mild COVID-19. The table lists this clonotype with a few counts. One entry per CDR3 protein results from TCRdb running MiXCR on the 5' RACE reads. The table includes roughly 510,000 distinct CDR3 sequences, 17% detected once. There are 14 residues in the CDR3. From germline, CDR1 is KGHSH and CDR2 LQKENI. V shed 2 bases and J 4 bases; nucleotides not matched to a gene: 5. This TCR was recovered from an adult woman who had mild COVID-19 (a few samples of this study predate the infection). Cell type and time point are not known. The chain uses TRBV18 and TRBJ2-7, with 7 bases aligning to TRBD1. Sequencing was carried out using PBMCs or a T cell subset sorted from them (not recorded which). The CDR3 DNA is TGTGCCAGCTCACCAATCAGGGGGATTTACGAGCAGTACTTC. Translation: CASSPIRGIYEQYF.